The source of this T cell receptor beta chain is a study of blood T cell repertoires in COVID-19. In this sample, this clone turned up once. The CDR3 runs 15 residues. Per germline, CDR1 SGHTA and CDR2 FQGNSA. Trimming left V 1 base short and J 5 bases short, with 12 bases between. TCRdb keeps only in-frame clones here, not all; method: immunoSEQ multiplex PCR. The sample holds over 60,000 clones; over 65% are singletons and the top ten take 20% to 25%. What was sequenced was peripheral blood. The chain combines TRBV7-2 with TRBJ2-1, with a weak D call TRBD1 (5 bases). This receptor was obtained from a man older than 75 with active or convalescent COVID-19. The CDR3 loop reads CASSLDAGIHNEQFF. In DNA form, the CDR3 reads TGTGCCAGCAGCTTAGATGCAGGGATCCACAATGAGCAGTTCTTC.